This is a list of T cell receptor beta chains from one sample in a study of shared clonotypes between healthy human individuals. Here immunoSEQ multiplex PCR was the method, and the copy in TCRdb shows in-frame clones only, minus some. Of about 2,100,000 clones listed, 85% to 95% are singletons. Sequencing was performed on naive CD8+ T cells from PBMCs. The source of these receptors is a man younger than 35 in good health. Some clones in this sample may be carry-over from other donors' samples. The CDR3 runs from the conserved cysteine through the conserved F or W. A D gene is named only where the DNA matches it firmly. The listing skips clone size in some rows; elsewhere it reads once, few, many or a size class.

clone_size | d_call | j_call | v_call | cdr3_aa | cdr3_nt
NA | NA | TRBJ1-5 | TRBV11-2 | CASSLNPGGRPQHF | TGTGCCAGCAGCTTAAACCCGGGGGGTCGGCCCCAGCATTTT
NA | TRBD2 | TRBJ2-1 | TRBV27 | CASRLAREVNEQFF | TGTGCCAGCAGGCTCGCGCGGGAGGTAAATGAGCAGTTCTTC
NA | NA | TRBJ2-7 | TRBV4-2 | CASSQGLRDYEQYF | TGTGCCAGCAGCCAGGGATTGAGGGACTACGAGCAGTACTTC
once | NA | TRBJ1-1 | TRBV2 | CASTRERAGRNTEAFF | TGTGCCAGCACCCGAGAGCGGGCCGGAAGGAACACTGAAGCTTTCTTT
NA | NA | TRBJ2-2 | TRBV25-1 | CASSGIPTGELFF | TGTGCCAGCAGTGGAATCCCCACCGGGGAGCTGTTTTTT
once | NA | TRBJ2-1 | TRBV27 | CASSIIGGGEQFF | TGTGCCAGCAGCATCATCGGGGGTGGTGAGCAGTTCTTC
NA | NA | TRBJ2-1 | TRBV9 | CASSVDRDPRNEQFF | TGTGCCAGCAGCGTGGATCGCGACCCTCGAAACGAGCAGTTCTTC
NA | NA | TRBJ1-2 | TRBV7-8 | CASSPFRSRGGGDYGYTF | TGTGCCAGCAGCCCCTTCCGGAGCAGGGGCGGGGGGGACTATGGCTACACCTTC
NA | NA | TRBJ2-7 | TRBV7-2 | CASSPPLWGGGLEQYF | TGTGCCAGCAGCCCACCTTTATGGGGAGGTGGCCTCGAGCAGTACTTC
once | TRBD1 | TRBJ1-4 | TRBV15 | CATSRDWREDRVEKLFF | TGTGCCACCAGCAGAGATTGGCGGGAGGACAGGGTTGAAAAACTGTTTTTT
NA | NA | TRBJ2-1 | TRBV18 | CASSTQAGVSNNEQFF | TGTGCCAGCTCAACCCAAGCCGGGGTATCGAACAATGAGCAGTTCTTC
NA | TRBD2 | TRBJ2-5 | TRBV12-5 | CASGLEILAGGPLTQYF | TGTGCTAGTGGTTTGGAAATTCTAGCGGGAGGCCCCTTGACCCAGTACTTC
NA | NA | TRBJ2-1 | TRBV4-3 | CASSQDRLTAPDEQFF | TGCGCCAGCAGCCAAGATCGGCTGACGGCCCCGGATGAGCAGTTCTTC
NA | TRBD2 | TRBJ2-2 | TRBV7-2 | CASSPTASGGNTGELFF | TGTGCCAGCAGCCCAACCGCTAGCGGGGGGAACACCGGGGAGCTGTTTTTT
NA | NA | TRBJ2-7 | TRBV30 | CAWSVLGGPSEQYF | TGTGCCTGGAGTGTACTGGGCGGGCCCTCAGAGCAGTACTTC
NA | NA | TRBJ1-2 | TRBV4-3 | CASSQDSIGFYGYTF | TGCGCCAGCAGCCAAGATTCAATAGGGTTTTATGGCTACACCTTC
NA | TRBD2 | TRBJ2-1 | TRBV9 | CASTLAGGPRNEQFF | TGTGCCAGCACACTAGCGGGAGGGCCGCGGAATGAGCAGTTCTTC
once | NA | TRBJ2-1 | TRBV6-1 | CASEAWGGSYNEQFF | TGTGCCAGCGAGGCCTGGGGAGGTTCCTACAATGAGCAGTTCTTC
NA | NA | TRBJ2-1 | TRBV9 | CASSPEAWAHNEQFF | TGTGCCAGCAGCCCGGAAGCTTGGGCCCACAATGAGCAGTTCTTC
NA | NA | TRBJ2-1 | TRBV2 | CASRTSPGVSFNEQFF | TGTGCCAGCAGAACCTCCCCAGGCGTCTCTTTCAATGAGCAGTTCTTC
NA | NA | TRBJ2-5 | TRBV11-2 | CASSLSAQETQYF | TGTGCCAGCAGCTTATCTGCCCAAGAGACCCAGTACTTC
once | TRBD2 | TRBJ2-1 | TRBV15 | CATSRDRAGGPGEQFF | TGTGCCACCAGCAGAGATAGAGCGGGAGGGCCAGGGGAGCAGTTCTTC
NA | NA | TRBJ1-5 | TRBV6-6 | CASDYKGGNQPQHF | TGTGCCAGCGACTACAAAGGGGGCAATCAGCCCCAGCATTTT
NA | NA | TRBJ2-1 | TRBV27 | CASSFPQASYNEQFF | TGTGCCAGCAGTTTCCCACAGGCCTCCTACAATGAGCAGTTCTTC
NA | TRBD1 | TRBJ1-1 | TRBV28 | CASSSRGWYTEAFF | TGTGCCAGCAGTTCCAGGGGGTGGTACACTGAAGCTTTCTTT
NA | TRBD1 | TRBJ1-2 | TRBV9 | CASSTTGGNYGYTF | TGTGCCAGCAGCACAACAGGGGGCAACTATGGCTACACCTTC
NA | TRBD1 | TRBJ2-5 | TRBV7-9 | CASSLRDSQETQYF | TGTGCCAGCAGCTTACGGGACAGCCAAGAGACCCAGTACTTC
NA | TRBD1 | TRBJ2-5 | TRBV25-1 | CASSDRTGPQETQYF | TGTGCCAGCAGTGACCGGACAGGCCCCCAAGAGACCCAGTACTTC
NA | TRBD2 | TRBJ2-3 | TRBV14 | CASSQRGLAGVPDTQYF | TGTGCCAGCAGCCAAAGAGGACTAGCGGGAGTGCCAGATACGCAGTATTTT
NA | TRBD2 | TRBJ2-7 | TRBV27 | CASSLQYSGGRISYEQYF | TGTGCCAGCAGTTTACAGTATTCCGGCGGGAGAATTTCCTACGAGCAGTACTTC
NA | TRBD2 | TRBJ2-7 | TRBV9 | CASSVTSGHYEQYF | TGTGCCAGCAGCGTAACTAGCGGGCACTACGAGCAGTACTTC
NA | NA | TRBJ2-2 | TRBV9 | CASSVEAAGELFF | TGTGCCAGCAGCGTAGAGGCGGCCGGGGAGCTGTTTTTT
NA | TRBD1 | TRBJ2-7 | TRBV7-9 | CASSSRDSFAYEQYF | TGTGCCAGCAGCTCCCGGGACAGTTTCGCCTACGAGCAGTACTTC
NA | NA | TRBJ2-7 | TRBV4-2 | CASSQDEGFWVEQYF | TGTGCCAGCAGCCAAGATGAGGGGTTCTGGGTCGAGCAGTACTTC
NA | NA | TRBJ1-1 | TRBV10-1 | CASSDMQLPNTEAFF | TGCGCCAGCAGCGATATGCAGCTCCCGAACACTGAAGCTTTCTTT
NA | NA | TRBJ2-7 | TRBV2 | CASSERAGAAYEQYF | TGTGCCAGCAGTGAAAGGGCAGGGGCTGCCTACGAGCAGTACTTC
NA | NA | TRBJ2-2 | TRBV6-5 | CASSAGPTSSGELFF | TGTGCCAGCAGTGCCGGGCCCACTTCTAGCGGGGAGCTGTTTTTT
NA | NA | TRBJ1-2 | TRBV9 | CASSVGGRGYTF | TGTGCCAGCAGCGTAGGGGGGCGAGGCTACACCTTC
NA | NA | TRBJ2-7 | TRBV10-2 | CASSESGGFYEQYF | TGCGCCAGCAGTGAGTCAGGGGGTTTCTACGAGCAGTACTTC
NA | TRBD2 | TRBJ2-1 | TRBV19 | CASRDSLAGEGYNEQFF | TGTGCCAGTAGAGATAGCCTAGCGGGAGAGGGGTACAATGAGCAGTTCTTC
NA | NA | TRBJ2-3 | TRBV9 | CASSPRGGSTDTQYF | TGTGCCAGCAGCCCCCGTGGGGGAAGCACAGATACGCAGTATTTT
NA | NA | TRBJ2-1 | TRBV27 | CASSLSRYTNEQFF | TGTGCCAGCAGTTTATCCCGCTATACCAATGAGCAGTTCTTC
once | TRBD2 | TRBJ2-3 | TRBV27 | CASSSWEREGLDTQYF | TGTGCCAGCAGTTCTTGGGAGCGGGAGGGCCTTGATACGCAGTATTTT
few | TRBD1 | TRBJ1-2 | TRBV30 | CAWSTGGYYGYTF | TGTGCCTGGAGTACAGGGGGCTACTATGGCTACACCTTC
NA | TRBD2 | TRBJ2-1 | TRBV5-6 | CASSLGTAGGPGEQFF | TGTGCCAGCAGCTTGGGTACAGCGGGAGGGCCTGGCGAGCAGTTCTTC
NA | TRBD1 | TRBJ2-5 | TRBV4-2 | CASSQNRGRGETQYF | TGTGCCAGCAGCCAAAACAGGGGGCGCGGAGAGACCCAGTACTTC
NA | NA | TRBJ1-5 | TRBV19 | CASTPQGFGNQPQHF | TGTGCCAGTACCCCACAGGGATTTGGCAATCAGCCCCAGCATTTT
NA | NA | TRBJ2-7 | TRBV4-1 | CASSYRVSYEQYF | TGCGCCAGCAGCTACAGGGTATCCTACGAGCAGTACTTC
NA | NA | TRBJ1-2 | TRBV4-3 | CASSQDFRAGYGYTF | TGCGCCAGCAGCCAAGACTTTCGGGCAGGGTATGGCTACACCTTC
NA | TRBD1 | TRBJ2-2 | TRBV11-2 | CASSSRQGDTGELFF | TGTGCCAGCAGCTCCCGACAGGGGGACACCGGGGAGCTGTTTTTT
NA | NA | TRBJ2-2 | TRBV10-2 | CASSDGGWSAGELFF | TGCGCCAGCAGTGACGGGGGATGGAGCGCCGGGGAGCTGTTTTTT
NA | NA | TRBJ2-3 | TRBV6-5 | CASSYSLDRTDTQYF | TGTGCCAGCAGTTACTCGCTCGACCGCACAGATACGCAGTATTTT
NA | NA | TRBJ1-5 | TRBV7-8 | CASSQGQGNGNQPQHF | TGTGCCAGCAGCCAGGGGCAGGGCAATGGCAATCAGCCCCAGCATTTT
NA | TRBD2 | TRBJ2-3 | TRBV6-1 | CASSSPTSGFREYF | TGTGCCAGCAGTTCCCCCACTAGCGGTTTCCGGGAGTATTTT